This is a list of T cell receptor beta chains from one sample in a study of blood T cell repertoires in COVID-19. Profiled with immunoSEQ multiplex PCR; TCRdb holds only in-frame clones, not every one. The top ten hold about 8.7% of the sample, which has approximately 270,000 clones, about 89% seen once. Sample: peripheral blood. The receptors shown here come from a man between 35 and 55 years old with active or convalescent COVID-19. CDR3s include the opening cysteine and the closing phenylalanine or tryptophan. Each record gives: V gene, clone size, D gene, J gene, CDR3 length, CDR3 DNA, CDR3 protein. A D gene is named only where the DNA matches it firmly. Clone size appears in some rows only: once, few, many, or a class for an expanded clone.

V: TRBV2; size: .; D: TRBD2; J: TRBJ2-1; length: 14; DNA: TGTGCCAGCAGTCCGGGACTACGGGACAATGAGCAGTTCTTC; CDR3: CASSPGLRDNEQFF
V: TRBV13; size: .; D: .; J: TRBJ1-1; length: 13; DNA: TGTGCCAGCAGCCTGGAGGTGGGCACTGAAGCTTTCTTT; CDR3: CASSLEVGTEAFF
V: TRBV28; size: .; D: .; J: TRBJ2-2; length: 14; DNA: TGTGCCAGCAGTAATCTCCGGGGTGGCGGGGAGCTGTTTTTT; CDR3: CASSNLRGGGELFF
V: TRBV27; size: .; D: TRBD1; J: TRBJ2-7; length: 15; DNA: TGTGCCAGCAGCCGAGGACAGGCGAACCCCTACGAGCAGTACTTC; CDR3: CASSRGQANPYEQYF
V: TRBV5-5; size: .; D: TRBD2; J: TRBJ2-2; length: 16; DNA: TGTGCCAGCAGCTTGGCTAGCGGGGGGTACGCCGGGGAGCTGTTTTTT; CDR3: CASSLASGGYAGELFF
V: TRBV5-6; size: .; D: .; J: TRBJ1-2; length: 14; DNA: TGTGCCAGCAGCACAGACAGATACAGCTATGGCTACACCTTC; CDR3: CASSTDRYSYGYTF
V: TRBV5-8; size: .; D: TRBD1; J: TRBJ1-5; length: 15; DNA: TGTGCCAGCAGCCCCTCCCCGACAGGGGTTCAGCCCCAGCATTTT; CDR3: CASSPSPTGVQPQHF
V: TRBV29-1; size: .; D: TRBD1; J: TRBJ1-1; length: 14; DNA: TGCAGCGTTGTAAGGGGGACAGGGGTAACTGAAGCTTTCTTT; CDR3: CSVVRGTGVTEAFF
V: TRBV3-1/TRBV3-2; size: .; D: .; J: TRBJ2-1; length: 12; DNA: TGTGCCAGTGGGGAGAATTACAATGAGCAGTTCTTC; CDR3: CASGENYNEQFF
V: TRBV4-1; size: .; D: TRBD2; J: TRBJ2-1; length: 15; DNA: TGCGCCAGCAGCCAAGGACGGGGGGGCTTTAATGAGCAGTTCTTC; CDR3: CASSQGRGGFNEQFF
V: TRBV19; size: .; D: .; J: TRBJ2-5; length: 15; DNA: TGTGCCAGTAGTGCGATTTGGAGGCCCCAAGAGACCCAGTACTTC; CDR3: CASSAIWRPQETQYF
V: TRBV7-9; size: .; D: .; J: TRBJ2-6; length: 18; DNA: TGTGCCAGCAGCTTAGCCAGTAGGGGACTGTCTGGGGCCAACGTCCTGACTTTC; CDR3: CASSLASRGLSGANVLTF
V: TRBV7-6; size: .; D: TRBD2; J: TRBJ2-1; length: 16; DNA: TGTGCCAGCAGCTTACAGACTAGCGGGGGGAGTAGTGAGCAGTTCTTC; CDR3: CASSLQTSGGSSEQFF
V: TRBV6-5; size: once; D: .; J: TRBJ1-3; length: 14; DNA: TGTGCCAGCGGTCTTCTCTTTGAGGGAAACACCATATATTTT; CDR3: CASGLLFEGNTIYF
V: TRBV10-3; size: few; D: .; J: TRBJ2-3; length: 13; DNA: TGTGCCATCGGGGGAGGACAGGAAGATACGCAGTATTTT; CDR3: CAIGGGQEDTQYF
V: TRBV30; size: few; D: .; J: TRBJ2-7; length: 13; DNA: TGTGCCTGGCGACAGGAGTGGCGGTACGAGCAGTACTTC; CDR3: CAWRQEWRYEQYF